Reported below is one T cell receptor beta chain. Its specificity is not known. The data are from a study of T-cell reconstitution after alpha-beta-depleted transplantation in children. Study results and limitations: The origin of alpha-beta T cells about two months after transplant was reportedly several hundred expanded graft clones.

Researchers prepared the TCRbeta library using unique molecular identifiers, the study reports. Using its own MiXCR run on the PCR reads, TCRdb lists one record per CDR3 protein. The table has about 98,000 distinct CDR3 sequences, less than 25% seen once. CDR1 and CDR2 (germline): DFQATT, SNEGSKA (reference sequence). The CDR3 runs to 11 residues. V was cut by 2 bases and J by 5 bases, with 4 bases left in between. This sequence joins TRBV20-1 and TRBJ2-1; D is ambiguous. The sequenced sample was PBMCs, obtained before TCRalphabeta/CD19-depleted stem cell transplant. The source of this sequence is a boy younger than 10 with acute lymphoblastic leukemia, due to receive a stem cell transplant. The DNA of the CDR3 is TGCAGTGCTAGAACGGACAATGAGCAGTTCTTC. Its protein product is CSARTDNEQFF.